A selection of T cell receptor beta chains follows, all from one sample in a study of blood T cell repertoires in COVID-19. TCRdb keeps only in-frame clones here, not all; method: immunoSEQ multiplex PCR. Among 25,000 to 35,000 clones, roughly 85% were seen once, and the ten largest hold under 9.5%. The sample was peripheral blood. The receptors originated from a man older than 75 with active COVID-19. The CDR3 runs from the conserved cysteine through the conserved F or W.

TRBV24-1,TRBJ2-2,CATSDFRGRDGELFF
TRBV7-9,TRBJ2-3,CASSPPGLSTDTQYF
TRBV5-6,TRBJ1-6,CASSPTQGAHNSPLHF
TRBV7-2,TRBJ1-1,CASSARQGWRAFF
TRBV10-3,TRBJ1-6,CAISELRDRGGSPLHF
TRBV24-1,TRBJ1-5,CATSESRFQPQHF
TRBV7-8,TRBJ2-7,CASSLARTSGWQYEQYF
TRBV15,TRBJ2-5,CATSRDLAGAGETQYF
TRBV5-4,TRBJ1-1,CASSSQGITEAFF
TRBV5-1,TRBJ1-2,CASSVSGGANYGYTF
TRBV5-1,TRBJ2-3,CASSGTSGEADTQYF
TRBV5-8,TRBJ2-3,CASSALATSTDTQYF
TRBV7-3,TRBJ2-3,CASSFSGPTDTQYF
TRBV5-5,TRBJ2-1,CASRQKGQGVPYNEQFF
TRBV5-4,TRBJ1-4,CASSSAQGVNEKLFF
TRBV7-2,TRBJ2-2,CASSLEGRSLSGELFF